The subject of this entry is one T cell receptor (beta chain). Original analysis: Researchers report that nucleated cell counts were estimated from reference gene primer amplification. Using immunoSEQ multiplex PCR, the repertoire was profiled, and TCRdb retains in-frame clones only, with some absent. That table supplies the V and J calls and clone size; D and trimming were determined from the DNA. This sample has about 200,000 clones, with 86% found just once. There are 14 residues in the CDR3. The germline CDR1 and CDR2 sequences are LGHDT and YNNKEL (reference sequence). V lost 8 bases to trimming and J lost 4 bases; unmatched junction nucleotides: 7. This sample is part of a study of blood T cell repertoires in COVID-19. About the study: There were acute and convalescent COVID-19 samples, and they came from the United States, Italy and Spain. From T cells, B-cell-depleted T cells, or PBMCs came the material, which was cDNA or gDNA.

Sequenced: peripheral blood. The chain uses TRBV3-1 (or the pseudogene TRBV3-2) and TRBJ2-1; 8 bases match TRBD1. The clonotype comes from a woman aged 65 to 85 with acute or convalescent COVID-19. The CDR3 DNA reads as TGTGCCAGCGGGAGGACAGGGAGTTACAATGAGCAGTTCTTC. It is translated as CASGRTGSYNEQFF.